These 31 T cell receptor beta chains came from one sample sequenced in a study of breast tumors, draining lymph nodes, adjacent tissues. TCRdb re-derived calls from the multiplex PCR reads in MiXCR, one entry per CDR3 protein. Of some 22,000 distinct CDR3 sequences in the sample, around 41% were seen once. The specimen sequenced was breast tumor tissue. These receptor sequences come from a female donor with breast cancer. Some clones in this sample may be carry-over from other donors' samples.

The gene calls are TRBV18 and TRBJ2-7; TRBD1 might be the D (5 bases). In germline, CDR1 is KGHSH, CDR2 LQKENI. Between the trimmed V and J ends, which lost 2 bases and 5 bases, there was a span of 13 bases. The CDR3 contains 14 residues. The CDR3 region has the DNA TGTGCCAGCTCACCAGTGGGGCGGATCCACGAGCAGTACTTC. Its protein is CASSPVGRIHEQYF.

The chain employs TRBV20-1 and TRBJ2-7; D is undetermined. V lost 1 base to trimming and J lost 4 bases, with 11 bases between them. Germline V gene data show CDR1 as DFQATT and CDR2 as SNEGSKA (reference sequence). This CDR3 is 13 amino acids long. The CDR3 spells CSARGPNLYEQYF. As DNA, the CDR3 is TGCAGTGCTAGAGGGCCCAACCTATACGAGCAGTACTTC.

This chain connects TRBV7-2 to TRBJ2-3, with no clear D. With 1 base removed from V and 2 bases from J, the gap between germline ends came to 10 bases. CDR1 is SGHTA and CDR2 is FQGNSA in the germline V gene. The CDR3 sequence is 15 residues long. This CDR3 reads CASSLEGTYTDTQYF. The DNA for the CDR3 is TGTGCCAGCAGCTTAGAGGGCACATACACAGATACGCAGTATTTT.

This clonotype was seen only once. A read error is likely, as this CDR3 ends without the conserved phenylalanine or tryptophan. The genes are TRBV9 and TRBJ1-2; D perhaps matches TRBD1 (6 bases). Deletions cut 2 bases from V and 5 bases from J, with 10 bases between. CDR1 and CDR2 from the germline V gene are SGDLS and YYNGEE. The CDR3 loop spans 13 amino acids. The CDR3, as DNA: TGTGCCAGCAGCGTCGGGGGCGGTTATGGCTACACCTCC. Its protein is CASSVGGGYGYTS.

For this clonotype: At one end, the junction sequence differs from germline, possibly due to a read error. This chain links TRBV20-1 with TRBJ1-5; no firm D call. The CDR3 consists of 12 residues. Germline CDR1 and CDR2: DFQATT and SNEGSKA (reference sequence). The DNA of the CDR3 is TGCAGTGCTAAGACTGGAAATCAGCCCCCGCATTTT. Its translation is CSAKTGNQPPHF.

The rearrangement joins TRBV29-1 to TRBJ1-4; D not resolved. CDR1 SQVTM and CDR2 ANQGSEA come from the germline V gene. V gave up 1 base and J gave up 1 base, with 7 bases separating them. There are 14 residues in the CDR3. The CDR3 coding sequence is TGCAGCGTTGAAGGGCGGGGAACTAATGAAAAACTGTTTTTT. It specifies CSVEGRGTNEKLFF. Filled out from reference TRBV29-1 and TRBJ1-4, the complete variable domain reads SAVISQKPSRDICQRGTSLTIQCQVDSQVTMMFWYRQQPGQSLTLIATANQGSEATYESGFVIDKFPISRPNLTFSTLTVSNMSPEDSSIYLCSVEGRGTNEKLFFGSGTQLSVL.

This clonotype was seen many times. The chain employs TRBV7-3 and TRBJ2-1; 10 positions match TRBD1. The germline gives CDR1 SGHTA, CDR2 FQGTGA. V was pared by 3 bases and J by 9 bases, with 8 bases of the junction left unmatched. This CDR3 spans 15 amino acids. This chain's CDR3 is CASSFQGTGVAEQFF. The CDR3 DNA is TGTGCCAGCAGCTTCCAGGGGACAGGGGTAGCTGAGCAGTTCTTC. Full variable domain (outside the CDR3, taken from reference TRBV7-3 and TRBJ2-1): GAGVSQTPSNKVTEKGKYVELRCDPISGHTALYWYRQSLGQGPEFLIYFQGTGAADDSGLPNDRFFAVRPEGSVSTLKIQRTERGDSAVYLCASSFQGTGVAEQFFGPGTRLTVL.

This clonotype has a handful of counts. The chain joins TRBV2 to TRBJ1-5; 9 positions match TRBD1. This CDR3 is built from 13 residues. The V gene end was trimmed by 4 bases and the J gene end by 7 bases; junction bases not matched to a gene: 2. Looked up from germline, CDR1 is SNHLY and CDR2 is FYNNEI. The CDR3 DNA is TGTGCCAGCAGTGGGGACAGGGACCAGCCCCAGCATTTT. Protein sequence: CASSGDRDQPQHF.

In its sample, this clonotype ranks as medium-sized. The chain carries TRBV11-2 and TRBJ2-5; maybe TRBD1 (5 bases). Between the trimmed V and J ends, which lost 5 bases and 5 bases, there was a span of 21 bases. The CDR3 has 16 residues. CDR1 is SGHAT, CDR2 FQNNGV, per germline. CDR3 protein: CASSRTKPGPGETQYF. The CDR3 nucleotides are TGTGCCAGCAGCCGTACAAAACCGGGTCCAGGGGAGACCCAGTACTTC.

J is TRBJ2-3 and V is TRBV12-3 or TRBV12-4; D is possibly TRBD2 (6 bases). The CDR3 sequence is 13 residues long. Trimming removed 3 bases at V and 4 bases at J, with 8 bases between. The CDR3 reads CASSLGTPDTQYF. The CDR3 bases are TGTGCCAGCAGTTTGGGGACTCCAGATACGCAGTATTTT.

In its sample, this clonotype was seen a few times. The chain has TRBV2 and TRBJ1-5; D is perhaps TRBD1 (5 bases). CDR3 length equals 17 residues. Germline CDR1 and CDR2: SNHLY and FYNNEI. Trimming took 0 bases from V and 7 from J, leaving 19 bases between them. The CDR3 nucleotides are TGTGCCAGCAGTGAAGCGCTTCGTCGGGGGGAGAAGCAGCCCCAGCATTTT. Amino acids: CASSEALRRGEKQPQHF.

The chain is built from TRBV29-1 and TRBJ1-3; D unresolved. V was trimmed by 0 bases and J by 3 bases, leaving 6 bases between them. CDR1 is SQVTM and CDR2 is ANQGSEA in the germline V gene. This CDR3 spans 13 amino acids. The CDR3 DNA reads TGCAGCGTTGAAGAGCCCCTTGGAAACACCATATATTTT. Translation gives CSVEEPLGNTIYF.

This clonotype was found a few times. The rearrangement joins TRBV6-6 to TRBJ2-1; D remains ambiguous. The germline gives CDR1 MNHNY, CDR2 SVGAGI (reference sequence). CDR3 size: 14 residues. Between the trimmed V and J ends, which lost 5 bases and 2 bases, there was a span of 10 bases. The CDR3 nucleotides read TGTGCCAGCAGTCACAATGGGGCCTACAATGAGCAGTTCTTC. Translation: CASSHNGAYNEQFF.

This clonotype was observed at least ten times. The rearrangement joins TRBV5-1 to TRBJ2-5; 8 nucleotides line up with TRBD2. The V gene's germline CDR1 is SGHRS and CDR2 YFSETQ. J gave up 8 bases and V 4 bases, and 10 bases lay outside the gene matches. The CDR3 has 14 residues. CDR3 loop: CASSLRLAWDTQYF. CDR3 nucleotides: TGCGCCAGCAGCCTGAGACTAGCGTGGGACACCCAGTACTTC.

This clonotype was recorded many times. The gene calls are TRBV29-1 and TRBJ2-1; 7 positions agree with TRBD2. The V segment lost 3 bases and the J segment 4 bases; nucleotides outside the gene matches: 6. This CDR3 contains 14 residues. Germline V CDR1 and CDR2: SQVTM, ANQGSEA. CDR3 DNA sequence: TGCAGCGTTGATATAAGCGGGACTTACAATGAGCAGTTCTTC. Its translation: CSVDISGTYNEQFF.

The V call is TRBV3-1, the J call TRBJ2-5; D possibly corresponds to TRBD2 (5 bases). CDR3 length equals 14 residues. The germline V gene encodes CDR1 LGHDT and CDR2 YNNKEL (reference sequence). V lost 1 base and J 6 bases, leaving 12 bases between the germline ends. DNA for the CDR3: TGTGCCAGCAGCCAAGCGGGAATGGAAAAGACCCAGTACTTC. Residues: CASSQAGMEKTQYF.

The chain uses TRBV6-1 and TRBJ1-4; D possibly corresponds to TRBD1 (5 bases). V lost 8 bases and J lost 0, with 16 bases in between. The CDR3 spans 16 residues. The V gene's germline CDR1 is MNHNS and CDR2 SASEGT. CDR3 loop: CASVWGVVTTNEKLFF. As DNA, the CDR3 is TGTGCCAGCGTCTGGGGGGTTGTGACAACTAATGAAAAACTGTTTTTT.

This chain uses TRBV19 with TRBJ1-6, with D possibly TRBD1 on 5 matching bases. The germline V gene has CDR1 LNHDA and CDR2 SQIVND (reference sequence). The V gene lost 2 bases and the J gene lost 6 bases, with 8 bases spanning the gap. The CDR3 has 14 amino acids. DNA of the CDR3: TGTGCCAGTAGTATATGGGGGACTAATTCACCCCTCCACTTT. Residues: CASSIWGTNSPLHF. The complete variable domain, with remaining parts taken from reference TRBV19 and TRBJ1-6, reads DGGITQSPKYLFRKEGQNVTLSCEQNLNHDAMYWYRQDPGQGLRLIYYSQIVNDFQKGDIAEGYSVSREKKESFPLTVTSAQKNPTAFYLCASSIWGTNSPLHFGNGTRLTVT.

The chain has TRBV9 and TRBJ1-3; no clear D. The CDR3 consists of 14 residues. V lost 0 bases to trimming and J lost 3 bases, with 7 bases between them. Germline assignment: CDR1 SGDLS and CDR2 YYNGEE. The CDR3 bases are TGTGCCAGCAGCGTAGAAACGGGTGGAAACACCATATATTTT. Amino acids: CASSVETGGNTIYF. Together with reference TRBV9 and TRBJ1-3, the CDR3 gives the full variable domain: DSGVTQTPKHLITATGQRVTLRCSPRSGDLSVYWYQQSLDQGLQFLIQYYNGEERAKGNILERFSAQQFPDLHSELNLSSLELGDSALYFCASSVETGGNTIYFGEGSWLTVV.

In its sample, this clonotype is medium-sized (0.01 to 0.1%). This chain joins TRBV7-3 and TRBJ2-5; D assignment may be TRBD1 or TRBD2 (5 bases each). The CDR3 length is 15 residues. Trimming cost V 5 bases and J 5 bases, with 18 bases left between them. Per germline, CDR1 SGHTA and CDR2 FQGTGA. The CDR3: CASSLAGTSGETQYF. CDR3 DNA: TGTGCCAGCAGCCTGGCAGGGACCAGCGGTGAGACCCAGTACTTC.

This clonotype was detected once. V usage is TRBV29-1 and J usage is TRBJ2-1; 9 bases match TRBD2. Losses at the gene ends were 5 bases for V and 1 base for J; bases not matched to a gene: 18. Germline CDR1 and CDR2: SQVTM and ANQGSEA. This CDR3 is 19 amino acids long. CDR3 region: CSVLPFLSGRGDSYNEQFF. The CDR3 DNA follows: TGCAGCGTTCTACCGTTCCTTAGCGGGAGAGGGGATTCCTACAATGAGCAGTTCTTC.

This clonotype was seen a single time. In nucleotides, the CDR3 is TGCGCCAGCAGCTTTCGGGGAGAGATAACCAACGAGCAGTACTTC. This gives the protein CASSFRGEITNEQYF. The chain has TRBV5-1 and TRBJ2-7, with D possibly matching TRBD2 (5 bases). Germline lookup yields CDR1 SGHRS and CDR2 YFSETQ. V was trimmed by 2 bases and J by 5 bases, leaving 17 bases between them. This CDR3 contains 15 residues.

V usage is TRBV7-2 and J usage is TRBJ2-5; perhaps TRBD1 as D (5 bases). CDR3 length: 15 amino acids. Germline values: CDR1 SGHTA, CDR2 FQGNSA. V lost 1 base to trimming and J lost 0 bases, with 9 bases between them. The CDR3 DNA is TGTGCCAGCAGCTTAGTATCAGGGTACCAAGAGACCCAGTACTTC. Its protein is CASSLVSGYQETQYF.

The sample holds many counts of this clonotype. A read error may explain this, as a much larger clone is one base away. The V gene is TRBV20-1, the J gene TRBJ1-5; 9 bases fit TRBD1. The CDR3 length is 14 residues. Germline CDR1 reads DFQATT; CDR2 reads SNEGSKA (reference sequence). CDR3 in DNA: TGCAGTGCCGAACAGGGGGCGCGCAATCCGCCCCAGCATTTT. Its protein product is CSAEQGARNPPQHF.

The genes are TRBV3-1 and TRBJ1-4; TRBD1 matches 8 bases. The J segment lost 8 bases and the V segment lost 4 bases, leaving 9 bases of the junction unmatched. CDR1 LGHDT and CDR2 YNNKEL come from the germline V gene (reference sequence). The length of the CDR3 is 15 residues. The CDR3 sequence: CASSPAETGVEKLFF. The DNA of the CDR3 is TGTGCCAGCAGCCCGGCGGAGACAGGGGTGGAAAAACTGTTTTTT.

Ten or more counts support this clonotype. The V gene is TRBV7-3, the J gene TRBJ2-1; D unresolved. The CDR3 sequence is 12 residues long. Trimming removed 2 bases at V and 7 bases at J, with 6 bases between. Germline V lookup: CDR1 SGHTA, CDR2 FQGTGA. The CDR3 DNA follows: TGTGCCAGCAGCTTAGGCGAGAATGAGCAGTTCTTC. Translating gives CASSLGENEQFF.

This clonotype was counted at least ten times. V is TRBV20-1 and J is TRBJ1-4, with D uncertain. Germline assignment: CDR1 DFQATT and CDR2 SNEGSKA (reference sequence). The germline V and J ends were trimmed by 5 bases and 0 bases, with 10 bases remaining between them. The CDR3 length is 14 residues. The CDR3 DNA reads as TGCAGTGCTCGAAACATGCCAACTAATGAAAAACTGTTTTTT. This codes for CSARNMPTNEKLFF.

The table lists this clonotype with many counts. Possible read error: a much larger clone is one base away. The V call is TRBV6-6, the J call TRBJ2-7; D possibly corresponds to TRBD2 (5 bases). CDR3 length: 13 residues. Germline CDR1 and CDR2: MNHNY and SVGAGI (reference sequence). Trimming removed 6 bases from V and 1 base from J, with 10 bases in between. The CDR3 sequence: CASSRGRSYEQYF. CDR3 sequence (DNA): TGTGCCAGCAGCCGTGGGAGATCCTACGAGCAGTACTTC.

To note about this clonotype: A much larger clone lies a single base off, so this may be a read error. The gene calls are TRBV6-4 and TRBJ2-3; D assignment may be TRBD1 or TRBD2 (5 bases each). This CDR3 spans 16 amino acids. The germline CDR1 and CDR2 sequences are MRHNA and SNTAGT. The CDR3 DNA sequence: TGTGTCAGCAGCAAGGGACCCGCAATTCTCACAGATACGCAGTATTTT. This encodes CVSSKGPAILTDTQYF.

This clonotype showed up just a few times. V usage is TRBV27 and J usage is TRBJ2-6, with unresolved D. CDR1 is MNHEY, CDR2 SMNVEV, per germline (reference sequence). The CDR3 has 15 residues. Trimming pared 8 bases from V and 2 bases from J, leaving 13 bases between. The CDR3 nucleotides are TGTGCCAGCGGCGAACCTGGGGCTGGGGCCAACGTCCTGACTTTC. Translation: CASGEPGAGANVLTF.

This clonotype was seen many times. A much larger clone lies one base from this, so it may be a read error. This sequence joins TRBV5-4 and TRBJ1-6, with D tentatively TRBD1 (6 bases). The V gene's germline CDR1 is SGHNT and CDR2 YYREEE (reference sequence). The CDR3 is made up of 14 amino acids. The ends were cut back, 4 bases at V and 7 bases at J, with 12 bases in the middle. The CDR3 protein is CASSGRTANSPLHF. CDR3 bases: TGTGCCAGCAGCGGGCGGACAGCGAATTCACCCCTCCACTTT.